This T cell receptor (beta chain) is drawn from a study of CD8 T cells in Susac syndrome. The germline V and J ends were trimmed by 7 bases and 7 bases, with 17 bases remaining between them. CDR1 is LNHDA and CDR2 is SQIVND in the germline V gene (reference sequence). This CDR3 contains 14 residues. An input of about 0.5 to 1 ug of RNA was subjected to reverse transcription using random hexamers. A single record per CDR3 protein comes from TCRdb applying MiXCR to the immunoSEQ multiplex PCR reads. The table records 70,000 to 100,000 distinct CDR3 sequences, 90% to 95% of them present only once. The V and J genes are TRBV19 and TRBJ2-1; tentative D call: TRBD2 (6 bases). The sequence was obtained from a human donor in good health. The sequenced material came from CD8+ T cells from PBMCs. CDR3 DNA: TGTGCCAGTAAGTCCCCGGGGGTCTTGAATGAGCAGTTCTTC. Translated, it gives CASKSPGVLNEQFF.